This T cell receptor (beta chain) was sequenced during a study of STAT3 mutations in large granular lymphocyte leukemia (dated by TCRdb to the late 2010s). Turning to the overall study: In roughly half of the longitudinally sequenced T-LGLL patients, canonical activating STAT3 mutations were detected. Two patients with natural killer LGL leukemia were also sequenced longitudinally as controls within the study. Over half of the T-LGLL patients were given one or more immunosuppressive therapy regimens, and 40% of the treated patients had a hematologic response. To reconstruct clonal hierarchy and dynamics, serial deep sequencing of TCRbeta CDR3 and STAT3 was performed in patients with T-cell large granular lymphocyte leukemia. On average, sequencing was done at 3.5 to 4 time points per patient, with the number of samplings ranging from 2 to 8. From an initial cohort of over 200 LGL patients, roughly 17 representative T-LGLL cases were selected for longitudinal TCRbeta and STAT3 sequencing. What the work shows at the level of the full study, not this receptor alone: Variable intervals between samplings and differing treatment regimens complicated linking therapy response to changes in TCR clonal burden. Since codominant clonotypes persisted in some patients, a small but highly pathogenic clone may have gone undetected. Dominant TCR clone burden was found to exceed STAT3 mutant burden in several patients, suggesting that STAT3 mutation arose secondarily within a pre-expanded clone. TCR clonotype switching after therapy was observed in 6 of 18 patients, and all newly emerging clones were found to be STAT3 wild type. All T-LGLL patients had at least one immunodominant TCRbeta clonotype, and roughly half had multiple immunodominant subclonotypes. Because no samples were available when a clone first appeared, clonal expansion was inferred from samplings taken at other points.

DNA was extracted from blood mononuclear cells, with the same DNA used for both TCR and STAT3 sequencing. Notes on this clone: The antigen it recognizes is unknown. Per-nucleotide qualities are absent, and no much larger clonotype sits a single base away.

An Illumina MiSeq was used to sequence the TCRbeta libraries, yielding an average of approximately 40,000 productive templates per sample. Using multiplex PCR amplification, the immunoSEQ assay generated the TCRbeta CDR3 libraries. As for the authors' bioinformatics: Repertoire diversity was computed as previously defined, with values near 0 indicating extremely monoclonal samples. TCRdb's version of the immuneACCESS table is confined to in-frame rearrangements and falls short of the full clone set. An unresolved V gene accounts for under half of the shortfall where checked; the remainder is of unknown origin. Clonal size and the V and J genes are those of that table, whereas D and trimming came from the DNA. For this sample the table gives about 42,000 clones, of which 80% to 85% were detected only once. The top ten constitute less than 0.55% of the sample. V sheds 3 bases and J sheds 0 bases, leaving 17 bases between their ends. There are 16 amino acids in the CDR3, from cysteine to phenylalanine inclusive. Only the CDR3 part of the read is kept: 48 bases, read in frame from the first base. Per the germline V gene (reference sequence), GTSNPN is the CDR1 and SVGIG is the CDR2.

The chain was built from TRBV30 and TRBJ1-1; the D gene is unclear. Sequenced input: PBMCs. The receptor was isolated from a human donor with T large granular lymphocyte leukemia. Some clones in this sample may be carry-over from other donors' samples. The nucleotide sequence is TGTGCCTGGAGCGCCGAGGTGGAACATTTGAACACTGAAGCTTTCTTT. Its coded protein is CAWSAEVEHLNTEAFF.